The 31 T cell receptor beta chains in this list originate from one sample, sequenced in a study of blood T cell repertoires in COVID-19. Using immunoSEQ multiplex PCR, the repertoire was profiled, and TCRdb retains in-frame clones only, with some absent. Here the sample spans more than 350,000 clones, nearly 90% being singletons. Sequenced input: PBMCs or T cells enriched from blood (not recorded which). The origin of the receptors is a woman in her late teens or twenties who had been exposed to COVID-19.

CDR3 DNA: TGTGCCAGCAGCTTAGGAGTATTGGAAAAACTGTTTTTT. Its protein is CASSLGVLEKLFF. The V and J genes are TRBV11-2 and TRBJ1-4; D not certain. Germline V gives CDR1 SGHAT, CDR2 FQNNGV. The CDR3 is 13 residues long. Trimming stripped 1 base from V and 8 bases from J, with 8 bases between.

This chain connects TRBV4-1 to TRBJ2-1; 7 nucleotides line up with TRBD1. The CDR3 contains 17 residues. J was trimmed by 2 bases and V by 0 bases; bases with no gene match: 7. Germline V gene lookup returns CDR1 MGHRA and CDR2 YSYEKL. CDR3 in DNA: TGCGCCAGCAGCCAAGAGCCGCCAGGGGGACCCTACAATGAGCAGTTCTTC. Protein product: CASSQEPPGGPYNEQFF.

V gene TRBV14 combines with J gene TRBJ2-1; 8 positions agree with TRBD2. Trimming took 3 bases from V and 6 from J; bases not matched to a gene: 10. Germline CDR1 and CDR2: SGHDN and FVKESK. The CDR3 is made up of 16 amino acids. The CDR3 DNA reads TGTGCCAGCAGCCACCAACCGGGACTAGAGAGCAATGAGCAGTTCTTC. Its protein product is CASSHQPGLESNEQFF.

This chain links TRBV7-9 with TRBJ1-3; 7 bases fit TRBD1. The CDR3 runs 17 residues. The V and J ends lost 5 bases and 1 base, in that order; junction bases with no gene match: 11. The germline V gene has CDR1 SEHNR and CDR2 FQNEAQ (reference sequence). The CDR3: CASSPQTGRKSGNTIYF. CDR3 in DNA: TGTGCCAGCAGCCCTCAGACAGGGCGTAAATCTGGAAACACCATATATTTT.

This sequence joins TRBV3-1 (or the pseudogene TRBV3-2) and TRBJ1-1; tentative D call: TRBD1 (6 bases). V shed 1 base and J shed 1 base, with 22 bases lying between them. The germline V gene encodes CDR1 LGHDT and CDR2 YNNKEL (reference sequence). The CDR3 is 19 amino acids. The chain's CDR3 is CASSQVVQQRGTPNTEAFF. The CDR3 nucleotides are TGTGCCAGCAGCCAAGTTGTTCAGCAAAGAGGGACACCGAACACTGAAGCTTTCTTT.

The V and J genes are TRBV7-9 and TRBJ2-1; TRBD1 is a possible D gene (5 bases). V lost 3 bases and J 4 bases, leaving 7 bases between the germline ends. This CDR3 has 13 amino acids. The germline gives CDR1 SEHNR, CDR2 FQNEAQ (reference sequence). CDR3 protein: CASSFGQYNEQFF. CDR3 in DNA: TGTGCCAGCAGCTTCGGACAATACAATGAGCAGTTCTTC.

The rearrangement uses TRBV30 and TRBJ1-2; D gene uncertain. CDR3 size: 9 residues. V was clipped by 8 bases and J by 5 bases, with 6 bases between them. In germline, CDR1 is GTSNPN, CDR2 SVGIG (reference sequence). The CDR3 sequence is CAGGYGYTF. The DNA for the CDR3 is TGTGCCGGCGGGTATGGCTACACCTTC.

The rearrangement links TRBV2 to TRBJ2-3, with D possibly being TRBD2 (6 bases). The V gene's germline CDR1 is SNHLY and CDR2 FYNNEI. The CDR3 sequence is 13 residues long. Trimming removed 9 bases at V and 1 base at J, with 11 bases between. The CDR3 protein is CARGPSGTDTQYF. The CDR3 DNA reads as TGTGCCAGGGGTCCTAGCGGCACAGATACGCAGTATTTT.

The chain recombines TRBV9 with TRBJ2-3, with 10 bases lining up with TRBD2. This CDR3 region has 15 residues. With V trimmed by 2 bases and J by 3 bases, 3 bases remained unmatched. CDR1 is SGDLS, CDR2 YYNGEE, per germline. This CDR3 is CASSVSGGATDTQYF. CDR3 DNA: TGTGCCAGCAGCGTGAGCGGGGGGGCGACAGATACGCAGTATTTT.

This clone was detected once. This rearrangement joins TRBV5-1 to TRBJ2-7; TRBD1 agrees at 8 bases. J was trimmed by 1 base and V by 8 bases; bases with no gene match: 8. The germline gives CDR1 SGHRS, CDR2 YFSETQ. The CDR3 is 14 residues long. In DNA form, the CDR3 reads TGCGCCAGTGTGGGACAGGACCGTTCCTACGAGCAGTACTTC. As protein: CASVGQDRSYEQYF. Filled out from reference TRBV5-1 and TRBJ2-7, the complete variable domain reads KAGVTQTPRYLIKTRGQQVTLSCSPISGHRSVSWYQQTPGQGLQFLFEYFSETQRNKGNFPGRFSGRQFSNSRSEMNVSTLELGDSALYLCASVGQDRSYEQYFGPGTRLTVT.

The genes are TRBV7-9 and TRBJ2-1; 8 bases line up with TRBD1. The CDR3 runs to 14 residues. The V segment lost 7 bases and the J segment 4 bases; nucleotides outside the gene matches: 6. Germline-derived CDR1 and CDR2 are SEHNR and FQNEAQ (reference sequence). The CDR3 nucleotides read TGTGCCAGCACCGACAGGGGACTTTACAATGAGCAGTTCTTC. It encodes CASTDRGLYNEQFF. Using reference TRBV7-9 and TRBJ2-1 for the parts outside the CDR3, the full variable domain is DTGVSQNPRHKITKRGQNVTFRCDPISEHNRLYWYRQTLGQGPEFLTYFQNEAQLEKSRLLSDRFSAERPKGSFSTLEIQRTEQGDSAMYLCASTDRGLYNEQFFGPGTRLTVL.

This chain joins TRBV11-2 and TRBJ1-5, with TRBD1 as a possible D gene (5 bases). Trimming left V 2 bases short and J 1 base short, with 9 bases between. This CDR3 spans 15 amino acids. Looked up from germline, CDR1 is SGHAT and CDR2 is FQNNGV. For the CDR3, the DNA is TGTGCCAGCAGCTTACAGGGTAGCAGCAATCAGCCCCAGCATTTT. Protein: CASSLQGSSNQPQHF.

The chain joins TRBV11-3 to TRBJ2-6; the match to TRBD1 covers 7 bases. V lost 4 bases and J lost 0; bases outside the gene matches: 12. The CDR3 totals 19 residues. Germline loops: CDR1 SGHNT, CDR2 YENEEA. The CDR3 DNA sequence: TGTGCCAGCAGCTCCGGTAGGGGGCCAACATTCTCTGGGGCCAACGTCCTGACTTTC. It specifies CASSSGRGPTFSGANVLTF.

This chain connects TRBV19 to TRBJ1-5; TRBD1 matches 8 bases. This CDR3 has 14 residues. Germline values: CDR1 LNHDA, CDR2 SQIVND (reference sequence). J was trimmed by 6 bases and V by 7 bases; bases with no gene match: 8. DNA of the CDR3: TGTGCCAGTACCGCGGACAGGGTTTTTCAGCCCCAGCATTTT. Residues: CASTADRVFQPQHF.

This chain links TRBV9 with TRBJ1-2; D is unclear. The CDR3 has 12 amino acids. Germline V CDR1 and CDR2: SGDLS, YYNGEE. V lost 3 bases, J lost 4 bases, and 7 bases lay in between. For the CDR3, the DNA is TGTGCCAGCAGCGGGCAGGTCTATGGCTACACCTTC. Translation gives CASSGQVYGYTF. The full variable domain, in which reference TRBV9 and TRBJ1-2 provide the parts outside the CDR3, is DSGVTQTPKHLITATGQRVTLRCSPRSGDLSVYWYQQSLDQGLQFLIQYYNGEERAKGNILERFSAQQFPDLHSELNLSSLELGDSALYFCASSGQVYGYTFGSGTRLTVV.

This clone was counted a few times. This chain links TRBV7-2 with TRBJ2-3, with D hard to call. The CDR3 has 13 amino acids. CDR1 SGHTA and CDR2 FQGNSA come from the germline V gene. V was cut by 1 base and J by 2 bases, with 4 bases left in between. CDR3 nucleotides: TGTGCCAGCAGCTTAGACTCCACAGATACGCAGTATTTT. As protein: CASSLDSTDTQYF.

This chain joins TRBV15 and TRBJ1-1; D possibly corresponds to TRBD1 (5 bases). Trimming left V 4 bases short and J 1 base short, with 10 bases between. The CDR3 contains 14 residues. Germline CDR1 reads LNHNV; CDR2 reads YYDKDF (reference sequence). The CDR3 here is CATSTRGGNTEAFF. In DNA form, the CDR3 reads TGTGCCACCAGCACCCGCGGGGGGAACACTGAAGCTTTCTTT.

The chain is built from TRBV18 and TRBJ1-4; possible D gene TRBD1, 6 bases. The V and J ends lost 4 bases and 3 bases respectively, with 12 bases between them. CDR1 is KGHSH, CDR2 LQKENI, per germline. This CDR3 comprises 15 residues. CDR3 DNA sequence: TGTGCCAGCTCACAACAGGACAGTGCTAATGAAAAACTGTTTTTT. This translates into CASSQQDSANEKLFF.

V and J are TRBV5-5 and TRBJ2-7; 9 positions agree with TRBD1. Germline CDR1 SGHKS, CDR2 YYEKEE (reference sequence). CDR3 length: 16 amino acids. After removal of 3 bases from V and 5 bases from J, the junction contained 12 bases not matched to a gene. CDR3 sequence (DNA): TGTGCCAGCAGCTACAATCCCGGGACAGGGCGGAACGAGCAGTACTTC. Translated, it gives CASSYNPGTGRNEQYF.

The V and J genes are TRBV10-2 and TRBJ1-1, with unresolved D. CDR3 size: 13 residues. Trimming took 3 bases from V and 5 from J, leaving 10 bases between them. Germline V lookup: CDR1 WSHSY, CDR2 SAAADI. CDR3 protein: CASSETPGTEAFF. The CDR3 DNA follows: TGCGCCAGCAGTGAAACCCCCGGGACTGAAGCTTTCTTT.

This clone came up once. This chain joins TRBV25-1 and TRBJ1-1; tentative D call: TRBD1 (5 bases). Germline values: CDR1 MGHDK, CDR2 SYGVNS. The CDR3 is made up of 15 amino acids. Trimming shortened V by 2 bases and J by 1 base, and 11 bases separated the two germline ends. In nucleotides, the CDR3 is TGTGCCAGCAGTGAACCGGGACTTTCGAACACTGAAGCTTTCTTT. Protein product: CASSEPGLSNTEAFF.

The J gene is TRBJ2-1, the V gene TRBV7-2; TRBD2 matches 16 bases. After removal of 6 bases from V and 4 bases from J, the junction contained 12 bases not matched to a gene. CDR1 is SGHTA, CDR2 FQGNSA, per germline. The length of the CDR3 is 19 residues. The CDR3, as DNA: TGTGCCAGCAGTCCAGCGGGGACTAGCGGGGGGGCCATATACAATGAGCAGTTCTTC. Translating gives CASSPAGTSGGAIYNEQFF.

The chain has TRBV18 and TRBJ2-5; weak D call: TRBD1 (5 bases). Germline V gene data show CDR1 as KGHSH and CDR2 as LQKENI. The CDR3 runs to 12 residues. Trimming stripped 4 bases from V and 3 bases from J, with 6 bases between. The CDR3 loop reads CASSQGKETQYF. In DNA form, the CDR3 reads TGTGCCAGCTCACAGGGGAAAGAGACCCAGTACTTC.

The chain links TRBV15 to TRBJ2-3; maybe TRBD2 (5 bases). V was trimmed by 0 bases and J by 0 bases, leaving 10 bases between them. Per germline, CDR1 LNHNV and CDR2 YYDKDF (reference sequence). The CDR3 sequence is 16 residues long. CDR3 DNA sequence: TGTGCCACCAGCAGAGATTGGAGGTCTAGCACAGATACGCAGTATTTT. Protein product: CATSRDWRSSTDTQYF.

This sequence joins TRBV3-1 (or the pseudogene TRBV3-2) and TRBJ2-1; D is ambiguous. V was clipped by 0 bases and J by 3 bases, with 9 bases between them. The length of the CDR3 is 15 residues. Germline V gene data show CDR1 as LGHDT and CDR2 as YNNKEL (reference sequence). The DNA for the CDR3 is TGTGCCAGCAGCCAAGATTGGCTTGGCTACAATGAGCAGTTCTTC. Amino acids: CASSQDWLGYNEQFF.

This clone was seen just once. This specimen includes other DNA sequences encoding the same CDR3. The chain carries TRBV15 and TRBJ2-1, with D possibly TRBD2 on 5 matching bases. Looked up from germline, CDR1 is LNHNV and CDR2 is YYDKDF (reference sequence). Trimming stripped 8 bases from V and 0 bases from J, with 11 bases between. The CDR3 length is 14 residues. CDR3 nucleotide sequence: TGTGCCACCGCGTCGGGAAGCTCCTACAATGAGCAGTTCTTC. Its protein is CATASGSSYNEQFF.

CDR3 residues: CSVPSGRGRDTQYF. The CDR3 coding sequence is TGCAGCGTTCCTAGCGGGAGGGGAAGGGATACGCAGTATTTT. The J gene is TRBJ2-3, the V gene TRBV29-1; the match to TRBD2 covers 12 bases. Germline V gene sequence: CDR1 SQVTM, CDR2 ANQGSEA. V shed 5 bases, J shed 6 bases, and the junction held 6 bases outside the gene matches. The length of the CDR3 is 14 residues.

The chain recombines TRBV6-1 with TRBJ2-7; possible D gene TRBD1, 5 bases. The CDR3 is made up of 13 amino acids. Germline CDR1 and CDR2: MNHNS and SASEGT. Trimming removed 3 bases from V and 5 bases from J, with 11 bases in between. CDR3 protein: CASSEQGYDEQYF. CDR3 nucleotide sequence: TGTGCCAGCAGTGAGCAGGGATATGACGAGCAGTACTTC.

This clone was recorded only once. This chain connects TRBV9 to TRBJ1-3; D is uncertain. Trimming removed 0 bases at V and 9 bases at J, with 10 bases between. Germline CDR1 and CDR2: SGDLS and YYNGEE. This CDR3 is 13 amino acids long. The CDR3 loop is CASSVEGGRTIYF. CDR3 nucleotides: TGTGCCAGCAGCGTAGAAGGCGGCCGCACCATATATTTT.

The J gene is TRBJ2-3, the V gene TRBV5-1; D remains ambiguous. The germline CDR1 and CDR2 sequences are SGHRS and YFSETQ. This CDR3 comprises 16 residues. Trimming cost V 0 bases and J 2 bases, with 13 bases left between them. The CDR3: CASSLGSEINTDTQYF. The CDR3 DNA reads TGCGCCAGCAGCTTGGGTTCGGAGATTAACACAGATACGCAGTATTTT.

This chain uses TRBV14 with TRBJ1-1; D is unresolved. The CDR3 consists of 14 residues. V lost 1 base and J lost 6, with 12 bases in between. Germline V gene data show CDR1 as SGHDN and CDR2 as FVKESK. CDR3 nucleotide sequence: TGTGCCAGCAGCCAAGGTGGAGGGTTGGCTGAAGCTTTCTTT. Its protein product is CASSQGGGLAEAFF. The full variable domain, completed using reference TRBV14 and TRBJ1-1, is EAGVTQFPSHSVIEKGQTVTLRCDPISGHDNLYWYRRVMGKEIKFLLHFVKESKQDESGMPNNRFLAERTGGTYSTLKVQPAELEDSGVYFCASSQGGGLAEAFFGQGTRLTVV.